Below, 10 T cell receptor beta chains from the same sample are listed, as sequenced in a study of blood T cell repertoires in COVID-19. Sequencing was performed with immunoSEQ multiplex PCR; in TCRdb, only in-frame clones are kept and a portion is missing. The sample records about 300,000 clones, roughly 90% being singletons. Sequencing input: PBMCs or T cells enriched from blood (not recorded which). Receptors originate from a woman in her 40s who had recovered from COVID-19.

The CDR3 nucleotides are TGCGCCAGCAGCCTCCCGGCCGGGGAGCTGTTTTTT. Protein product: CASSLPAGELFF. This chain joins TRBV4-1 and TRBJ2-2; D call uncertain. This CDR3 has 12 amino acids. Per germline, CDR1 MGHRA and CDR2 YSYEKL. The germline V and J ends were trimmed by 4 bases and 6 bases, with 6 bases remaining between them.

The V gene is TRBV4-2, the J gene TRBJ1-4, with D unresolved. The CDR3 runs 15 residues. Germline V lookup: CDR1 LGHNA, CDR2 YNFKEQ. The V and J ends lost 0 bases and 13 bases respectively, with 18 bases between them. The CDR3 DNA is TGTGCCAGCAGCCAAGATCAGGAACACTTTCAGAGACTGTTTTTT. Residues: CASSQDQEHFQRLFF.

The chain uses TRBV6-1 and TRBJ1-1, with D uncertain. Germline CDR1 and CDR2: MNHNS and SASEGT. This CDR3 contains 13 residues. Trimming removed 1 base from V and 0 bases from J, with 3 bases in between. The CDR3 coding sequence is TGTGCCAGCAGTGAAGTAGTGAACACTGAAGCTTTCTTT. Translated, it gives CASSEVVNTEAFF.

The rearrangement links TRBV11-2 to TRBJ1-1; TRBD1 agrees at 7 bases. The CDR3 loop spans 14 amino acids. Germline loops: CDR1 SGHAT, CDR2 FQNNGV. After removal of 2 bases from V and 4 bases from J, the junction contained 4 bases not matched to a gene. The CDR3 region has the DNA TGTGCCAGCAGCTTACACAGGGGACTCACTGAAGCTTTCTTT. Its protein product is CASSLHRGLTEAFF.

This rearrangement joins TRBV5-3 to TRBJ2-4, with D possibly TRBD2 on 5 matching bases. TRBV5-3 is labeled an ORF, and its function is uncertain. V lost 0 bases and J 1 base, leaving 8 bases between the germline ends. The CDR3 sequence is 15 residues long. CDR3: CARSLAGRAKNIQYF. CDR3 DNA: TGTGCCAGAAGCTTGGCGGGAAGGGCCAAAAACATTCAGTACTTC.

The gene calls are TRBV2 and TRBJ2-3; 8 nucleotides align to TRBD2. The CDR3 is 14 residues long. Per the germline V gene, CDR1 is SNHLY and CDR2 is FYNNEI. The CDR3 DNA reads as TGTGCAGAGGGTGGCGGGGGGACCACAGATACGCAGTATTTT. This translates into CAEGGGGTTDTQYF.

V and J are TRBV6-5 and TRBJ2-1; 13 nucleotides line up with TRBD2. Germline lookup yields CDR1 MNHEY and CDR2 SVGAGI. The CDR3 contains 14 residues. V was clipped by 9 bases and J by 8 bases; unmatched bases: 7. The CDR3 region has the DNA TGTGCCAGTCGGACTAGCGGGAGCCTAGATGAGCAGTTCTTC. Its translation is CASRTSGSLDEQFF.

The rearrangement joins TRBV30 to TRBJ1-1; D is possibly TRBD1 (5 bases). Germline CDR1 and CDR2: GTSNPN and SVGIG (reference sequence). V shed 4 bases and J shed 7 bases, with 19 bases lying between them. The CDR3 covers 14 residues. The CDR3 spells CAWKPPGTIGEAFF. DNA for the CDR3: TGTGCCTGGAAACCACCGGGGACTATTGGTGAAGCTTTCTTT.

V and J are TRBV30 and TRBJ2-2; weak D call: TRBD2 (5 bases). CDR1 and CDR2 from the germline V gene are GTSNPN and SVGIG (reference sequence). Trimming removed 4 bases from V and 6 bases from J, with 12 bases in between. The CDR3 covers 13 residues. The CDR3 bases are TGTGCCTGGACTCCGGTGGAGGCCGGGGAGCTGTTTTTT. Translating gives CAWTPVEAGELFF.

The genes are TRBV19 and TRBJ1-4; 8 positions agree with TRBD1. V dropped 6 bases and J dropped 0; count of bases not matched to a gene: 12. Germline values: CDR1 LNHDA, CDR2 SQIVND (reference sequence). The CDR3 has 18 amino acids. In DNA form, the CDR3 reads TGTGCCAGTAGCCCCTGGACAGGGATTTCGGCAACTAATGAAAAACTGTTTTTT. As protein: CASSPWTGISATNEKLFF.